This is a list of T cell receptor beta chains from one sample in a study of vaccination and CD4 T cells after COVID-19. These TCRs' antigens remain unknown. TCRdb fed the PCR reads into MiXCR, producing one record per CDR3 protein. Here the sample spans roughly 20,000 distinct CDR3 sequences, roughly 29% being singletons. Sequencing was performed on cultured CD4+ T cells from blood. The receptor set was obtained from a human donor with COVID-19. The conserved cysteine and the conserved F or W are not part of the CDR3 here. Fields, in order: V gene, clone size, J gene, CDR3 protein. Rows may omit the clone size; those that give it use once, few, many or a size class.

TRBV18	-	TRBJ1-5	ASSKGGDSNQPQH
TRBV20-1	-	TRBJ1-5	SVRAGLSNQPQH
TRBV19	-	TRBJ2-2	ASCGQAGELF
TRBV19	few	TRBJ1-1	ASSILQGKGPEAF
TRBV6-4	-	TRBJ2-3	ASSDRGFTDTQY
TRBV5-6	few	TRBJ1-1	ASSFGTLNTEAF
TRBV6-1	-	TRBJ2-2	ASSPGPGELF
TRBV25-1	few	TRBJ1-1	ASRREGANTEAF
TRBV7-8	-	TRBJ2-7	ASTTIPQANEQY
TRBV20-1	-	TRBJ2-1	SAVPAGSGGYNEQF
TRBV20-1	-	TRBJ1-1	SASPFGGGNTEAF
TRBV19	-	TRBJ1-2	ASISRGGIHGYT
TRBV7-2	once	TRBJ2-7	ASSSLPTRTDYEQY